The text below deals with one T cell receptor (beta chain). Its antigen is unknown. This table comes from immunoSEQ multiplex PCR, and its TCRdb copy is limited to in-frame clones, with some not included. Found here are approximately 90,000 clones, about 87% of them singletons; the top ten hold 0.28%. This entry belongs to a study of graft-versus-host responses after intestinal transplantation. Study-level background: Uniformly, recipients were administered anti-thymocyte globulin induction with subsequent tacrolimus and steroids for three to four years.

Trimming shortened V by 5 bases and J by 5 bases, and 15 bases separated the two germline ends. CDR3 length equals 14 residues. Germline V CDR1 and CDR2: SGHTA, FQGTGA. General study results and limits: The marrow of recipients harbored GvH clones, and ileum or blood showed some of them first. Early post-transplant HvG declines were associated with peak circulating GvH clone levels.

The rearrangement links TRBV7-3 to TRBJ2-5; weak D call: TRBD1 (6 bases). The clonotype was recovered from a human donor who was the organ donor for an intestinal transplant. Sequenced here: unstimulated CD4+ T cells sorted from spleen or lymph node cells, sampled before transplant. The CDR3, as DNA: TGTGCCAGCAGCCTACTGGGGGCTGGGGAGACCCAGTACTTC. It encodes CASSLLGAGETQYF.